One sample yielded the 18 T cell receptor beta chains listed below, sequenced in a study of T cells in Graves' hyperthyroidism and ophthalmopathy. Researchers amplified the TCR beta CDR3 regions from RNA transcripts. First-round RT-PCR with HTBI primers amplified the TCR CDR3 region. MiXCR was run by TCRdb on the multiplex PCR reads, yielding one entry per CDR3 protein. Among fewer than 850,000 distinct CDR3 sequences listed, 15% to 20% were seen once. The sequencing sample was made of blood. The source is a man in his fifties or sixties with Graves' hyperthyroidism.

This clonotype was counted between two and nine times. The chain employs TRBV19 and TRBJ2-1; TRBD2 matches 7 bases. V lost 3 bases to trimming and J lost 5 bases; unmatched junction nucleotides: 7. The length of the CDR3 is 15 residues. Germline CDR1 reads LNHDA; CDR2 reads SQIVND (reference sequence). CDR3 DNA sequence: TGTGCCAGTAGTATTGGGGGGAGGGCCCACAATGAGCAGTTCTTC. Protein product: CASSIGGRAHNEQFF. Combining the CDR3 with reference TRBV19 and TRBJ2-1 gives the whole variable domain DGGITQSPKYLFRKEGQNVTLSCEQNLNHDAMYWYRQDPGQGLRLIYYSQIVNDFQKGDIAEGYSVSREKKESFPLTVTSAQKNPTAFYLCASSIGGRAHNEQFFGPGTRLTVL.

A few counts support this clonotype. The CDR3 region has the DNA TGTGCCAGCAGCGCCCCCATGGGGAGCAATCAGCCCCAGCATTTT. Protein: CASSAPMGSNQPQHF. The chain uses TRBV7-9 and TRBJ1-5, with D unresolved. Germline V CDR1 and CDR2: SEHNR, FQNEAQ (reference sequence). V was shortened by 5 bases and J by 1 base, with 12 bases between the two germline ends. This CDR3 has 15 residues.

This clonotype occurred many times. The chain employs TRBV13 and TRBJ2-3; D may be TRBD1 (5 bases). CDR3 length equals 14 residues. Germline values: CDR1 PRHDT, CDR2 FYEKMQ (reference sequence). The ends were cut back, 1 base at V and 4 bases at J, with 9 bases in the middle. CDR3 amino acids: CASSLVRGADTQYF. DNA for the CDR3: TGTGCCAGCAGCTTAGTAAGGGGTGCAGATACGCAGTATTTT.

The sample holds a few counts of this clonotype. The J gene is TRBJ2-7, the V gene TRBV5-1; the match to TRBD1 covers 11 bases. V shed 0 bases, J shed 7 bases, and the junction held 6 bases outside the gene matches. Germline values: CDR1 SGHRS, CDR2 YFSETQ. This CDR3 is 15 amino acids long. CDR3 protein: CASSLDWTGGREQYF. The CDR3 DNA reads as TGCGCCAGCAGCTTGGATTGGACAGGGGGCAGAGAGCAGTACTTC. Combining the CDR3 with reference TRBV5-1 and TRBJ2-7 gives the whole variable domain KAGVTQTPRYLIKTRGQQVTLSCSPISGHRSVSWYQQTPGQGLQFLFEYFSETQRNKGNFPGRFSGRQFSNSRSEMNVSTLELGDSALYLCASSLDWTGGREQYFGPGTRLTVT.

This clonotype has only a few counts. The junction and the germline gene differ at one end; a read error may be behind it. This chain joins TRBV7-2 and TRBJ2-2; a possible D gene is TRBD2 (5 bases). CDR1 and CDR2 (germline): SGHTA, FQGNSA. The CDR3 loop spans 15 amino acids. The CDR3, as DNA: TGTGCCAGCAGCACCTCGGGGATGGCACCCGGGGAGCTGCTTTTT. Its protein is CASSTSGMAPGELLF. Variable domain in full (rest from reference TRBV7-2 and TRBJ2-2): GAGVSQSPSNKVTEKGKDVELRCDPISGHTALYWYRQSLGQGLEFLIYFQGNSAPDKSGLPSDRFSAERTGGSVSTLTIQRTQQEDSAVYLCASSTSGMAPGELLFGEGSRLTVL.

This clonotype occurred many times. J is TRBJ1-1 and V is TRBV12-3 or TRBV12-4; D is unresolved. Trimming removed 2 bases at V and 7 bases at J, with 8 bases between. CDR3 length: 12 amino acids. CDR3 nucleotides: TGTGCCAGCAGTTTAAGGCAGATTGAAGCTTTCTTT. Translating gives CASSLRQIEAFF.

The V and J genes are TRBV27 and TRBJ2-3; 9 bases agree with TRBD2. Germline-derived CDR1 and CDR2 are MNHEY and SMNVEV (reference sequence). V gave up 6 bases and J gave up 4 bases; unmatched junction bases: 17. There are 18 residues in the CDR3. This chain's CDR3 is CASSANPLGSGRPDTQYF. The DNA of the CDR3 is TGTGCCAGCAGCGCCAACCCCCTGGGTAGCGGGAGACCAGATACGCAGTATTTT.

CDR3 loop: CASSSIDEQYF. The CDR3, as DNA: TGTGCCAGCAGTTCAATCGACGAGCAGTACTTC. The V gene is TRBV28, the J gene TRBJ2-7, with D hard to call. V gave up 4 bases and J gave up 5 bases, with 6 bases separating them. In germline, CDR1 is MDHEN, CDR2 SYDVKM. The CDR3 length is 11 residues.

The CDR3 DNA is TGTGCCAGCAGCCCTGTCGACTACGAGCAGTTCTTC. Its protein is CASSPVDYEQFF. The chain combines TRBV11-2 with TRBJ2-1; D might be TRBD2 (5 bases). Germline V gene data show CDR1 as SGHAT and CDR2 as FQNNGV. The CDR3 has 12 residues. Trimming took 5 bases from V and 10 from J, leaving 12 bases between them.

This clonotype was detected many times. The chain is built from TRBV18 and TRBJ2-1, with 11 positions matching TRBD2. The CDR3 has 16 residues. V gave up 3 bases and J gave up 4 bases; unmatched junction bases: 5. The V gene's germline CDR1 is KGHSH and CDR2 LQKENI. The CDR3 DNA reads TGTGCCAGCTCACCGGGGACTAGCGGCCAATACAATGAGCAGTTCTTC. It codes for CASSPGTSGQYNEQFF.

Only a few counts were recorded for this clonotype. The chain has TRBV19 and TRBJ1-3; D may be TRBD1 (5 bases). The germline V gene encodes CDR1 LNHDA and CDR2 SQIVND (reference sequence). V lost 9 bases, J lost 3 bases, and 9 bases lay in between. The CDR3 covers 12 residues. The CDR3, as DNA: TGTGCCAGCGGACAAATTGGAAACACCATATATTTT. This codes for CASGQIGNTIYF.

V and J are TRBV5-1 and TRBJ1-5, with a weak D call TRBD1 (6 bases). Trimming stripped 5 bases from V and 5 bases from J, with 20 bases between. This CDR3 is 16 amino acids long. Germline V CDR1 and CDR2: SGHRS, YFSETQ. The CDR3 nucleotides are TGCGCCAGCAGAACAGGGAAGAGGTTGAATGATCAGCCCCAGCATTTT. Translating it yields CASRTGKRLNDQPQHF.

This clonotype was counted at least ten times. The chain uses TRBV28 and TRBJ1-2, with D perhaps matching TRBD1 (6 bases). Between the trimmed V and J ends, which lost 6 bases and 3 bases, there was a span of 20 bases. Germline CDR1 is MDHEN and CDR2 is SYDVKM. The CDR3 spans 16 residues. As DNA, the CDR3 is TGTGCCAGCAGCCCGGGGGCGGGGGGGTTGGACTATGGCTACACCTTC. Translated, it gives CASSPGAGGLDYGYTF.

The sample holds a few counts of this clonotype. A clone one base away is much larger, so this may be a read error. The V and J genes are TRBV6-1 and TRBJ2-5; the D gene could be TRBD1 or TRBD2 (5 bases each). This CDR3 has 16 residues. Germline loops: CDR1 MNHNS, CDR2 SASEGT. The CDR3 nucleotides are TGTGCCAGCAGTGACCGGGACCTGTACTGGGGAGAGATCCAGTACTTC. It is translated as CASSDRDLYWGEIQYF.

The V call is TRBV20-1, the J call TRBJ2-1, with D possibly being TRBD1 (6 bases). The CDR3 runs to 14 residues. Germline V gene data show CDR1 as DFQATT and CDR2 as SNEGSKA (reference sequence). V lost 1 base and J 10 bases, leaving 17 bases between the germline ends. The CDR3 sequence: CSARVGGPTGEQFF. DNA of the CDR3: TGCAGTGCTAGAGTAGGCGGCCCCACAGGGGAGCAGTTCTTC.

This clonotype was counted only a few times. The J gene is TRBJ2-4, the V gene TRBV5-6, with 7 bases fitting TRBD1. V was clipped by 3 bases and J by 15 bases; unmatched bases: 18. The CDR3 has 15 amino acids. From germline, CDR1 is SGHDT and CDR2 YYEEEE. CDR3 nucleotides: TGTGCCAGCAGCTCCCTTTCGACAGGGTTCCCTTTGTGGTACTTC. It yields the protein CASSSLSTGFPLWYF.

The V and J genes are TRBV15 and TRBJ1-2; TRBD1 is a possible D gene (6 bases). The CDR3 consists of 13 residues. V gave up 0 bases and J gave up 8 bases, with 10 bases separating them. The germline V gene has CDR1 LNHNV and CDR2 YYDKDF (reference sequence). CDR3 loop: CATSRDQGYGYTF. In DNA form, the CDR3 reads TGTGCCACCAGCAGAGATCAGGGGTACGGCTACACCTTC.

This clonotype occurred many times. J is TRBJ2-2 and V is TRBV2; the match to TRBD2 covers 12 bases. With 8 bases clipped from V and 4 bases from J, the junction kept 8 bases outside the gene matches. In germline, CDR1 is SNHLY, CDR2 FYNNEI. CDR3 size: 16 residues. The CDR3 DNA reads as TGTGCCAGCCGTCGACTAGCGGGAGTCGGCACCGGGGAGCTGTTTTTT. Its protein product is CASRRLAGVGTGELFF.